Following are 32 T cell receptor beta chains from one sample sequenced in a study of T cells in Graves' hyperthyroidism and ophthalmopathy. Amplification of TCR beta CDR3 regions was performed using RNA transcripts as template. Using the HTBI primer set, a first-round RT-PCR was run on the TCR CDR3. TCRdb ran MiXCR on the multiplex PCR reads and lists one entry per CDR3 protein. The table lists around 400,000 distinct CDR3 sequences, more than 15% of them singletons. Sequencing was performed on blood. These receptors originate from a woman between 18 and 29 years old with Graves' hyperthyroidism that later progressed to Graves' ophthalmopathy.

The V call is TRBV30, the J call TRBJ2-3; TRBD2 is a possible D gene (5 bases). Germline V gives CDR1 GTSNPN, CDR2 SVGIG (reference sequence). The CDR3 has 11 amino acids. Trimming left V 3 bases short and J 10 bases short, with 11 bases between. DNA for the CDR3: TGTGCCTGGAGGGGTAGCGATGCGCAGTATTTT. Amino acid sequence: CAWRGSDAQYF.

This clonotype was counted at least ten times. The chain recombines TRBV6-1 with TRBJ1-2; D gene unclear. The CDR3 totals 11 residues. Germline V lookup: CDR1 MNHNS, CDR2 SASEGT. With 1 base removed from V and 12 bases from J, the gap between germline ends came to 9 bases. The CDR3 nucleotides are TGTGCCAGCAGTGAAGTCCTGGTTAACACCTTC. This translates into CASSEVLVNTF.

This clonotype was observed many times. The chain couples TRBV6-2 or TRBV6-3 to TRBJ2-4; 10 bases agree with TRBD2. V lost 0 bases, J lost 4 bases, and 0 bases stayed unmatched. The CDR3 is made up of 15 amino acids. Germline lookup yields CDR1 MNHEY and CDR2 SVGEGT. The CDR3 loop reads CASSYSSGRKNIQYF. CDR3 DNA sequence: TGTGCCAGCAGTTACTCTAGCGGGAGGAAAAACATTCAGTACTTC.

This clonotype was recorded at least ten times. The rearrangement links TRBV20-1 to TRBJ1-1, with 7 positions matching TRBD1. The germline V gene has CDR1 DFQATT and CDR2 SNEGSKA (reference sequence). This CDR3 spans 11 amino acids. Germline trimming cut 5 bases from V and 5 bases from J; bases unmatched to any gene: 2. CDR3 protein: CSASQGTEAFF. DNA for the CDR3: TGCAGTGCTTCACAGGGGACTGAAGCTTTCTTT.

This clonotype was seen more than once but under ten times. V and J are TRBV15 and TRBJ1-1; the match to TRBD1 covers 7 bases. Germline CDR1 is LNHNV and CDR2 is YYDKDF (reference sequence). This CDR3 has 17 amino acids. V lost 1 base and J lost 6; bases outside the gene matches: 14. CDR3 sequence (DNA): TGTGCCACCAGCAGAGCCAGGGGGGCAGACCTTCGGGCTGAAGCTTTCTTT. This gives the protein CATSRARGADLRAEAFF.

This clonotype was seen more than once but under ten times. The chain couples TRBV7-8 to TRBJ2-1; D might be TRBD2 (6 bases). V lost 2 bases and J lost 0, with 20 bases in between. Germline lookup yields CDR1 SGHVS and CDR2 FQNEAQ. This CDR3 spans 19 amino acids. In DNA, the CDR3 is TGTGCCAGCAGCTTATCTGGACTACCCCTACGGAGCTCCTACAATGAGCAGTTCTTC. This translates into CASSLSGLPLRSSYNEQFF.

Turning to this clonotype: A much bigger clone sits one base away, suggesting this may be a read error. The conserved closing phenylalanine or tryptophan is absent in this CDR3, likely reflecting a read error. The chain carries TRBV11-2 and TRBJ1-3, with D uncertain. Germline V lookup: CDR1 SGHAT, CDR2 FQNNGV. The CDR3 totals 15 residues. The V gene lost 5 bases and the J gene lost 0 bases, with 11 bases spanning the gap. In nucleotides, the CDR3 is TGTGCCAGCAGCCGGCTCGACCTCTCTGGAAACACCATATATTCT. Its translation is CASSRLDLSGNTIYS.

This clonotype was seen a handful of times. Here the CDR3 DNA reads TGTGCCAGCTCACCACGGGGACAGGGGTCAAACACTGAAGCTTTCTTT. This translates into CASSPRGQGSNTEAFF. V is TRBV18 and J is TRBJ1-1; 10 bases fit TRBD1. The germline V gene has CDR1 KGHSH and CDR2 LQKENI. Trimming removed 1 base from V and 2 bases from J; junction bases left unmatched: 4. This CDR3 spans 16 amino acids.

Ten or more counts support this clonotype. The DNA of the CDR3 is TGCAGTGTAACCGGGACGTCTAGGGAGCAGTACTTC. Translated, it gives CSVTGTSREQYF. This chain connects TRBV20-1 to TRBJ2-7; perhaps D is TRBD1 or TRBD2 (5 bases each). Trimming shortened V by 7 bases and J by 7 bases, and 17 bases separated the two germline ends. The germline CDR1 and CDR2 sequences are DFQATT and SNEGSKA (reference sequence). This CDR3 comprises 12 residues.

As to this clonotype: This sequence may be a read error, since a much larger clone differs from it by one base. The V call is TRBV5-1, the J call TRBJ2-2, with a possible D match to TRBD1 (6 bases). This CDR3 contains 14 residues. Germline V gene data show CDR1 as SGHRS and CDR2 as YFSETQ. The CDR3 sequence: CASRNDRNTGEPFF. The CDR3 DNA reads TGCGCCAGCAGGAATGACAGGAACACCGGGGAGCCGTTTTTT. The entire variable domain, with the rest obtained from reference TRBV5-1 and TRBJ2-2, is as follows: KAGVTQTPRYLIKTRGQQVTLSCSPISGHRSVSWYQQTPGQGLQFLFEYFSETQRNKGNFPGRFSGRQFSNSRSEMNVSTLELGDSALYLCASRNDRNTGEPFFGEGSRLTVL.

Many counts were recorded for this clonotype. The V gene is TRBV7-2, the J gene TRBJ2-7, with D possibly TRBD2 on 6 matching bases. CDR1 and CDR2 (germline): SGHTA, FQGNSA. V lost 4 bases to trimming and J lost 0 bases, with 10 bases between them. The CDR3 spans 14 residues. CDR3 nucleotide sequence: TGTGCCAGCAGCTGGGGGGACTCCTCCTACGAGCAGTACTTC. Its translation: CASSWGDSSYEQYF.

The gene calls are TRBV25-1 and TRBJ2-3; no firm D call. V was trimmed by 3 bases and J by 1 base, leaving 17 bases between them. The CDR3 length is 17 residues. Germline-derived CDR1 and CDR2 are MGHDK and SYGVNS. CDR3 in DNA: TGTGCCAGCAGTGATGTCCGATCCCTAACGGGCACAGATACGCAGTATTTT. Its translation is CASSDVRSLTGTDTQYF.

This clonotype has a count of ten or more. The chain has TRBV7-2 and TRBJ2-5, with a weak D call TRBD2 (6 bases). V gave up 1 base and J gave up 5 bases, with 11 bases separating them. The germline V gene has CDR1 SGHTA and CDR2 FQGNSA. There are 14 residues in the CDR3. The CDR3 spells CASSLGGTLETQYF. CDR3 nucleotides: TGTGCCAGCAGCTTAGGAGGGACTTTGGAGACCCAGTACTTC.

This clonotype was observed a single time. V is TRBV12-3 or TRBV12-4 and J is TRBJ2-1, with 11 positions matching TRBD2. The junction had 3 bases not matched to a gene; V was cut back by 3 bases and J by 5 bases. The CDR3 has 15 residues. Here the CDR3 reads CASSLQLAGDNEQFF. In nucleotides, the CDR3 is TGTGCCAGCAGTTTGCAACTAGCGGGGGACAATGAGCAGTTCTTC.

This clonotype was found a few times. The chain is built from TRBV12-3 or TRBV12-4 and TRBJ2-3; D might be TRBD2 (5 bases). The CDR3 extends over 14 amino acids. V lost 8 bases and J lost 0, with 12 bases in between. CDR3 DNA sequence: TGTGCCAGCGGTGAGGGATCTAGCACAGATACGCAGTATTTT. Translating it yields CASGEGSSTDTQYF.

This clonotype occurred a few times. The DNA for the CDR3 is TGTGCCAGCAGTAACCGGGACGGGAATGAAAAACTGTTTTTT. Translating it yields CASSNRDGNEKLFF. The rearrangement uses TRBV4-2 and TRBJ1-4; possible D gene TRBD1, 5 bases. Trimming pared 6 bases from V and 5 bases from J, leaving 13 bases between. The V gene's germline CDR1 is LGHNA and CDR2 YNFKEQ. This CDR3 is 14 amino acids long.

This sequence joins TRBV6-2 or TRBV6-3 and TRBJ2-1, with TRBD2 matching over 7 bases. CDR3 size: 14 residues. Trimming took 8 bases from V and 4 from J; bases not matched to a gene: 8. Looked up from germline, CDR1 is MNHEY and CDR2 is SVGEGT. CDR3 region: CASAAGVGYNEQFF. CDR3 in DNA: TGTGCCAGCGCGGCGGGAGTGGGGTACAATGAGCAGTTCTTC.

This clonotype showed up many times. This chain joins TRBV12-3 or TRBV12-4 and TRBJ1-1; TRBD1 might be the D (5 bases). The CDR3 contains 14 residues. Trimming took off 3 bases at V and 3 bases at J, with 11 bases between the two ends. CDR3 sequence (DNA): TGTGCCAGCAGTTTGGTCAGGGCGGACACTGAAGCTTTCTTT. Protein product: CASSLVRADTEAFF.

This clonotype was recorded at least ten times. V gene TRBV6-1 combines with J gene TRBJ1-4; D gene unclear. CDR1 and CDR2 (germline): MNHNS, SASEGT. This CDR3 has 12 amino acids. The V gene lost 6 bases and the J gene lost 8 bases, with 10 bases spanning the gap. CDR3 amino acids: CASSQMGEKLFF. DNA of the CDR3: TGTGCCAGCAGCCAGATGGGGGAAAAACTGTTTTTT.

This clonotype was recorded a few times. The chain carries TRBV10-3 and TRBJ2-1; TRBD2 aligns across 7 bases. This CDR3 comprises 14 residues. The germline CDR1 and CDR2 sequences are ENHRY and SYGVKD. V shed 8 bases and J 5 bases; nucleotides not matched to a gene: 9. CDR3 bases: TGTGCCATCGGGAGGGACCGGGGGAACAATGAGCAGTTCTTC. Amino acids: CAIGRDRGNNEQFF.

This clonotype has just a few counts. The chain's CDR3 is CASSTPTEFNEQFF. CDR3 coding DNA: TGTGCCAGCAGCACTCCGACGGAATTCAATGAGCAGTTCTTC. The chain combines TRBV6-1 with TRBJ2-1; D gene ambiguous. CDR1 and CDR2 (germline): MNHNS, SASEGT. The CDR3 is 14 residues long. V was pared by 6 bases and J by 6 bases, with 15 bases between.

This clonotype was counted a few times. A much larger clone lies a single base off, so this may be a read error. This chain uses TRBV28 with TRBJ2-1, with 8 positions matching TRBD1. Per germline, CDR1 MDHEN and CDR2 SYDVKM. This CDR3 region has 17 residues. CDR3 sequence reads: CASSFSPGTGSCNEQFF. CDR3 nucleotides: TGTGCCAGCAGTTTCTCACCCGGGACAGGCTCCTGCAATGAGCAGTTCTTC.

Comments on this clonotype: A much larger clone differs by one base, so this may be a read error. V and J are TRBV6-1 and TRBJ1-5, with 7 bases that match TRBD1. The germline gives CDR1 MNHNS, CDR2 SASEGT. This CDR3 has 17 amino acids. CDR3 in DNA: TGTGTCAGCAGTGCTCTAGGGGGCAGGGGAAGCAATCAGCCCCAGCATTTT. Translation: CVSSALGGRGSNQPQHF.

The table lists this clonotype with a few counts. Compared with germline, one end of the junction differs, possibly owing to a read error. The chain joins TRBV7-9 to TRBJ2-5; no firm D call. CDR3 length: 15 amino acids. Germline CDR1 and CDR2: SEHNR and FQNEAQ (reference sequence). The CDR3 nucleotides are TGTGCCAGCAGCTCGAACCTACACGTCCAAGGGACCCAGTACTTC. Residues: CASSSNLHVQGTQYF.

This clonotype was found a few times. The J gene is TRBJ2-7, the V gene TRBV7-9; 7 bases are shared with TRBD2. J was trimmed by 1 base and V by 7 bases; bases with no gene match: 10. The germline CDR1 and CDR2 sequences are SEHNR and FQNEAQ (reference sequence). The CDR3 loop spans 15 amino acids. The DNA of the CDR3 is TGTGCCAGCACCACGGCCGGGGGACTATCCTACGAGCAGTACTTC. Amino acids: CASTTAGGLSYEQYF.

This clonotype showed up just a few times. The chain recombines TRBV24-1 with TRBJ1-1, with D unclear. Germline CDR1 reads KGHDR; CDR2 reads SFDVKD. There are 11 residues in the CDR3. Deletions cut 4 bases from V and 7 bases from J, with 6 bases between. The CDR3 sequence: CATSENGEAFF. The DNA for the CDR3 is TGTGCCACCAGTGAAAACGGTGAAGCTTTCTTT.

In its sample, this clonotype was seen a few times. The chain uses TRBV4-3 and TRBJ2-7; TRBD2 matches at 9 bases. Trimming removed 1 base from V and 5 bases from J; junction bases left unmatched: 3. Germline values: CDR1 LGHNA, CDR2 YSLEER. The CDR3 sequence is 14 residues long. CDR3 sequence (DNA): TGCGCCAGCAGCCAAGTGCGGGAGGGAGACGAGCAGTACTTC. Protein sequence: CASSQVREGDEQYF.

This clonotype was observed at least ten times. The chain combines TRBV27 with TRBJ1-2, with a tentative D call TRBD1 (6 bases). This CDR3 spans 16 amino acids. Germline CDR1 is MNHEY and CDR2 is SMNVEV (reference sequence). V gave up 3 bases and J gave up 5 bases, with 19 bases separating them. The CDR3, as DNA: TGTGCCAGCAGTTTGTTCCCACCCGGGACAAAGTATGGCTACACCTTC. It is translated as CASSLFPPGTKYGYTF.

This clonotype came up many times. This chain uses TRBV10-3 with TRBJ2-7; possible D gene TRBD2, 6 bases. Germline CDR1 is ENHRY and CDR2 is SYGVKD. CDR3 length: 14 residues. Trimming left V 6 bases short and J 5 bases short, with 17 bases between. The CDR3 region has the DNA TGTGCCATCAGCGCCCGGCGGGAAACGGACGAGCAGTACTTC. The encoded protein is CAISARRETDEQYF.

The table lists this clonotype with many counts. The chain links TRBV7-9 to TRBJ2-1; D perhaps matches TRBD1 (6 bases). The germline V gene has CDR1 SEHNR and CDR2 FQNEAQ (reference sequence). With 5 bases removed from V and 5 bases from J, the gap between germline ends came to 7 bases. The CDR3 length is 12 residues. CDR3 in amino acids: CASSRTDNEQFF. The CDR3 DNA reads TGTGCCAGCAGCAGGACAGACAATGAGCAGTTCTTC.

Many counts were recorded for this clonotype. The CDR3: CASSSRDRGRLGGYTF. Here the CDR3 DNA reads TGTGCCAGCAGTTCCCGGGACAGGGGGCGGCTGGGTGGCTACACCTTC. The genes are TRBV6-1 and TRBJ1-2; TRBD1 matches 12 bases. V was clipped by 5 bases and J by 7 bases; unmatched bases: 11. Germline CDR1 reads MNHNS; CDR2 reads SASEGT. This CDR3 spans 16 amino acids.

Remarks on this clonotype: Since a much larger clone is just one base distant, this may be a read error. The gene calls are TRBV20-1 and TRBJ2-7, with 9 bases that match TRBD2. Germline V lookup: CDR1 DFQATT, CDR2 SNEGSKA (reference sequence). The CDR3 sequence is 13 residues long. CDR3 amino acids: CSAESGTSHERYF. The CDR3 DNA is TGCAGTGCTGAGTCCGGGACTAGCCACGAGCGGTACTTC.